This T cell receptor beta chain was captured by sequencing in a study of OX40 agonist ivuxolimab in advanced cancers. A note on the overall study: Ivuxolimab was an agonistic, fully human IgG2 monoclonal antibody directed against OX40 (CD134), a costimulatory receptor. Patients were allowed to have had prior anti-PD-1, anti-PD-L1 or anti-CTLA-4 therapy, and approximately 43% of the dose-escalation patients had previously received checkpoint inhibitors. The purpose of peripheral TCRbeta sequencing was to test whether ivuxolimab changed TCR sequence diversity and led to clonal T-cell expansion. In the dose-escalation cohort, roughly four fifths of patients were male, and the mean age was approximately 60 years, with a range of roughly 20 to 79. The paper describes the monotherapy dose-escalation part (N = 52 patients) of the phase I trial of ivuxolimab. Among the roughly 52 dose-escalation patients, some 20 had hepatocellular carcinoma, approximately 15 melanoma, 9 renal cell carcinoma and 9 head and neck cancer. Intravenous ivuxolimab was administered to patients every 2 weeks at six dose levels: 0.01, 0.1, 0.3, 1.5, 3 and 10 mg/kg. Partial responses occurred in three dose-escalation patients: two with cutaneous melanoma and one with hepatocellular carcinoma.

What the authors observed across the whole study: Low levels of normalized T-cell clonal expansion were also shown by some nonresponding patients. In the 0.1-3.0 mg/kg groups, partial responders were among the patients with the lowest normalized peripheral clonal expansion, particularly in CD8+ T cells. Clonal expansion of both CD4+ and CD8+ blood T cells was observed from baseline to week 6 at doses 0.1 to 3.0 mg/kg. After ivuxolimab, more expanded clones were found on average in CD8+ T cells than in CD4+ T cells. Which antigens the clonally expanded peripheral T cells were specific for was not determined.

Genomic DNA was isolated from the sorted cells so that the TCRbeta CDR3 region could be sequenced. The immunoSEQ Assay was used for sequencing of TCRbeta CDR3 regions. The source is immuneACCESS, and TCRdb retained only in-frame sequences with V and J called. Part of the clones is not carried over; for the studies checked, unresolved V genes explain less than half of this, and the remainder is unexplained. Counted in this sample were 60,000 to 75,000 clones; around 90% of them appeared once. The biggest ten clones account for under 1% of the sample. Regarding this clone: Its antigen is currently not known. No clone much larger than this one lies a single base away; base qualities are absent.

The germline V gene specifies SGHRS as CDR1 and YFSETQ as CDR2. The cysteine opens and the phenylalanine closes a CDR3 of 14 amino acids. Kept here is only the CDR3 DNA, which spans 42 bases and is read in frame from base 1. V is reduced by 8 bases and J by 8 bases, leaving a spacing of 20 bases between them. The trial excluded patients who had a history of autoimmune disease or who were on systemic immunosuppression. Peripheral blood for TCR sequencing was collected from all dose cohorts at baseline, on cycle 4 day 1, and on cycle 7 day 1. Samples came from an open-label, multicenter, first-in-human phase I dose-escalation trial of ivuxolimab. Adults with locally advanced or metastatic melanoma, renal cell carcinoma, hepatocellular carcinoma or head and neck squamous cell carcinoma were enrolled in the trial. CD4+ and CD8+ T cells were sorted separately from peripheral blood before TCR sequencing.

The rearrangement joined TRBV5-1 to TRBJ2-1; the D segment cannot be called with confidence. Sequenced here: CD4+ or CD8+ T cells sorted from blood, sampled in a trial of the OX40 agonist ivuxolimab. The receptor was isolated from an adult with an advanced solid tumor such as melanoma, head and neck, liver or kidney cancer. The nucleotide sequence is given as TGCGCCAGTGCGATCCGGATGGAAGCCGATGAGCAGTTCTTC. This sequence encodes CASAIRMEADEQFF. The CDR3, completed at both ends by the reference TRBV5-1 and TRBJ2-1 genes, gives the full variable domain KAGVTQTPRYLIKTRGQQVTLSCSPISGHRSVSWYQQTPGQGLQFLFEYFSETQRNKGNFPGRFSGRQFSNSRSEMNVSTLELGDSALYLCASAIRMEADEQFFGPGTRLTVL.